The text below deals with one T cell receptor beta chain. The antigen is unknown. The sample belongs to a study of T cell responses to AZD1222 COVID-19 vaccine. On the study more broadly: Some second doses came at about 4 weeks and others at about 12 weeks; these were pooled.

The method was immunoSEQ multiplex PCR; TCRdb's version includes in-frame clones alone and lacks a portion of them. The sample consists of some 120,000 clones, about 85% of them appearing once. General study points: Only 5 or 6 AZD1222 recipients were seropositive at baseline. Donors in the cohort were predominantly white British and more often female, and clonal diversity was possibly underestimated.

Germline trimming cut 3 bases from V and 4 bases from J; bases unmatched to any gene: 17. The CDR3 contains 19 residues. The germline V gene has CDR1 SEHNR and CDR2 FQNEAQ (reference sequence). Material: peripheral blood, obtained on day 0 of AZD1222 vaccination. The TCR originated in an adult in good health. The chain is built from TRBV7-9 and TRBJ2-2; TRBD2 matches 7 bases. The CDR3 here is CASSFRSLPGGGGTGELFF. The CDR3 DNA follows: TGTGCCAGCAGCTTTCGATCTCTGCCGGGCGGGGGTGGCACCGGGGAGCTGTTTTTT.